This is a list of T cell receptor beta chains from one sample in a study of regulatory T cells in long-lasting Graves disease. From the multiplex PCR reads, TCRdb called clonotypes with MiXCR, one entry per CDR3 protein. The sample lists a few hundred thousand distinct CDR3 sequences, approximately 21% occurring once. Sample: peripheral blood mononuclear cells (PBMCs), taken when the disease was refractory, from a patient treated with antithyroid drugs. The receptors shown here come from a female donor with Graves disease. Both conserved end residues are part of each CDR3. D genes are given only for firm matches. Part of the rows lack a size; the others show once, few, many or a class for expanded clones.

v_gene	abundance	d_gene	len	j_gene	CDR3aa	CDR3nt
TRBV19	-	-	17	TRBJ2-6	CASSTREPRGGANVLTF	TGTGCCAGTAGTACCCGGGAGCCCCGAGGTGGGGCCAACGTCCTGACTTTC
TRBV29-1	-	-	15	TRBJ2-5	CSVRERAVIQETQYF	TGCAGCGTTCGAGAGCGGGCAGTCATCCAAGAGACCCAGTACTTC
TRBV6-5	-	-	17	TRBJ1-5	CASSYSLDIYSNQPQHF	TGTGCCAGCAGTTACTCGCTGGACATATATAGCAATCAGCCCCAGCATTTT
TRBV7-8	many	-	15	TRBJ1-6	CASSPDRESNSPLHF	TGTGCCAGCAGCCCAGACCGGGAGAGTAATTCACCCCTCCACTTT
TRBV24-1	-	-	14	TRBJ2-3	CATSGGDHTDTQYF	TGTGCCACCAGTGGTGGGGACCACACAGATACGCAGTATTTT
TRBV20-1	-	-	15	TRBJ1-5	CSARSPAGDNQPQHF	TGCAGTGCTAGATCCCCCGCGGGGGATAATCAGCCCCAGCATTTT
TRBV11-1	many	TRBD1	14	TRBJ2-7	CASSLEDRAYEQYF	TGTGCCAGCAGCTTGGAGGACAGGGCCTACGAGCAGTACTTC
TRBV6-2/TRBV6-3	many	-	16	TRBJ2-5	CASSSARGRESETQYF	TGTGCCAGCAGTTCCGCCCGGGGGCGCGAGTCAGAGACCCAGTACTTC
TRBV27	few	-	15	TRBJ2-7	CASSSPADGYNEQYF	TGTGCCAGCAGCTCCCCTGCGGACGGGTACAATGAGCAGTACTTC
TRBV5-4	few	-	15	TRBJ2-7	CASSHGTGETYEQYF	TGTGCCAGCAGCCACGGGACGGGAGAAACCTACGAGCAGTACTTC
TRBV5-6	-	-	14	TRBJ2-4	CASSLERAKNIQYF	TGTGCCAGCAGCTTGGAAAGGGCCAAAAACATTCAGTACTTC
TRBV4-3	-	TRBD2	15	TRBJ2-7	CASSQGAGGQYEQYF	TGCGCCAGCAGCCAAGGAGCGGGAGGCCAGTACGAGCAGTACTTC
TRBV20-1	-	TRBD2	15	TRBJ2-1	CSARVWGGAHNEQFF	TGCAGTGCTAGAGTCTGGGGAGGGGCGCACAATGAGCAGTTCTTC
TRBV30	few	-	13	TRBJ2-7	CAWSRAVIYEQYF	TGTGCCTGGAGTCGTGCAGTTATCTACGAGCAGTACTTC
TRBV6-1	few	-	16	TRBJ1-1	CASSPRQLTMNTEAFF	TGTGCCAGCAGTCCCCGACAGCTTACCATGAACACTGAAGCTTTCTTT
TRBV28	-	TRBD1	17	TRBJ2-3	CASSSGTGPGGTDTQYF	TGTGCCAGCAGTTCCGGGACAGGGCCTGGCGGCACAGATACGCAGTATTTT
TRBV14	-	-	13	TRBJ1-1	CASSQGPNTEAFF	TGTGCCAGCAGCCAAGGGCCGAACACTGAAGCTTTCTTT
TRBV6-2/TRBV6-3	-	-	15	TRBJ2-2	CASSRDGPNTGELFF	TGTGCCAGCAGTCGGGACGGTCCGAACACCGGGGAGCTGTTTTTT
TRBV6-1	-	-	16	TRBJ2-1	CASSEPSWKAHNEQFF	TGTGCCAGCAGTGAACCTAGCTGGAAGGCACACAATGAGCAGTTCTTC
TRBV7-9	few	TRBD1	15	TRBJ2-7	CASSSGGTGFGEQYF	TGTGCCAGCAGCTCAGGTGGGACAGGGTTTGGCGAGCAGTACTTC
TRBV30	-	-	13	TRBJ1-5	CAWGFDSNQPQHF	TGTGCCTGGGGTTTTGATAGCAATCAGCCCCAGCATTTT
TRBV5-1	-	TRBD1	13	TRBJ1-2	CASREGTERGYTF	TGCGCCAGCAGAGAGGGGACAGAGCGTGGCTACACCTTC
TRBV15	many	-	15	TRBJ1-2	CATSGSRDKNYGYTF	TGTGCCACCAGCGGATCCCGGGACAAAAACTATGGCTACACCTTC
TRBV10-3	many	TRBD1	14	TRBJ2-7	CAISATGSSYEQYF	TGTGCCATCAGTGCGACAGGGAGTTCGTACGAGCAGTACTTC
TRBV5-1	few	TRBD2	14	TRBJ2-3	CASNGRASTDTQYF	TGCGCCAGCAACGGGAGGGCTAGCACAGATACGCAGTATTTT
TRBV7-9	few	TRBD2	18	TRBJ2-7	CASSSSGTSGGRSYEQYF	TGTGCCAGCAGCTCCTCTGGGACTAGCGGGGGGAGGTCCTACGAGCAGTACTTC
TRBV7-2	-	-	16	TRBJ2-3	CASSRARGTPQDTQYF	TGTGCCAGCAGCCGGGCGAGGGGGACTCCACAGGATACGCAGTATTTT
TRBV9	-	TRBD1	16	TRBJ2-1	CASSGMTGKIYNEQFF	TGTGCCAGCAGCGGGATGACAGGGAAGATTTACAATGAGCAGTTCTTC
TRBV11-2	-	-	11	TRBJ2-5	CASSVTGPPYF	TGTGCCAGCAGCGTAACAGGGCCCCCGTACTTC
TRBV13	-	-	11	TRBJ2-1	CASSFDEEQFF	TGTGCCAGCAGCTTTGATGAGGAGCAGTTCTTC
TRBV27	many	-	15	TRBJ1-5	CASSLSGWGNQPQHF	TGTGCCAGCAGTTTGTCGGGGTGGGGAAATCAGCCCCAGCATTTT
TRBV30	-	-	19	TRBJ2-7	CAWSAGQTAVINTFYEQYF	TGTGCCTGGAGCGCAGGCCAGACAGCTGTGATTAATACGTTCTACGAGCAGTACTTC